The rows below give T cell receptor beta chains drawn from one sample of a study of blood T cells in healthy people across ages. Via MiXCR, TCRdb re-called the 5' RACE reads, giving one row per CDR3 protein. The table records 750,000 to 950,000 distinct CDR3 sequences, about 26% of them present only once. Another study also made use of these data, one on T cells of mothers and their children.

The sequencing input was blood. The receptors were gathered from a boy aged 5-17 years in good health. Both conserved end residues are part of each CDR3. The order of the fields is D gene, J gene, clone size, V gene, CDR3 protein, CDR3 DNA. A D gene is named only where the DNA matches it firmly. Clone size is shown for a subset of rows, as once, few, many or a class of expanded clone.

d_call: -; j_call: TRBJ1-5; clone_size: few; v_call: TRBV20-1; cdr3_aa: CSARELGRSRGNQPQHF; cdr3_nt: TGCAGTGCTAGAGAACTAGGCCGATCCAGGGGCAATCAGCCCCAGCATTTT
d_call: -; j_call: TRBJ2-5; clone_size: -; v_call: TRBV12-3/TRBV12-4; cdr3_aa: CASSKIGRKETQYF; cdr3_nt: TGTGCCAGCAGTAAGATCGGGCGGAAAGAGACCCAGTACTTC
d_call: -; j_call: TRBJ2-5; clone_size: -; v_call: TRBV7-9; cdr3_aa: CASSFDLSRETQYF; cdr3_nt: TGTGCCAGCAGCTTCGACCTGAGCCGGGAGACCCAGTACTTC
d_call: TRBD1; j_call: TRBJ2-5; clone_size: few; v_call: TRBV6-1; cdr3_aa: CASSDTGTGGQETQYF; cdr3_nt: TGTGCCAGCAGTGACACCGGGACAGGGGGCCAAGAGACCCAGTACTTC
d_call: -; j_call: TRBJ2-1; clone_size: -; v_call: TRBV18; cdr3_aa: CASSKRDWRNNEQFF; cdr3_nt: TGTGCCAGCTCAAAACGGGACTGGAGGAACAATGAGCAGTTCTTC
d_call: -; j_call: TRBJ1-1; clone_size: -; v_call: TRBV12-3/TRBV12-4; cdr3_aa: CASTPGGGVDTEAFF; cdr3_nt: TGTGCCAGCACTCCCGGAGGAGGGGTGGACACTGAAGCTTTCTTT
d_call: -; j_call: TRBJ2-5; clone_size: -; v_call: TRBV6-6; cdr3_aa: CASSYRSAEETQYF; cdr3_nt: TGTGCCAGCAGTTACCGCAGCGCTGAAGAGACCCAGTACTTC
d_call: -; j_call: TRBJ2-7; clone_size: -; v_call: TRBV6-6; cdr3_aa: CASSYIPADTAGEQYF; cdr3_nt: TGTGCCAGCAGTTACATTCCGGCCGATACGGCGGGCGAGCAGTACTTC
d_call: TRBD2; j_call: TRBJ2-1; clone_size: once; v_call: TRBV20-1; cdr3_aa: CSARKLAVYNEQFF; cdr3_nt: TGCAGTGCTAGAAAACTAGCGGTTTACAATGAGCAGTTCTTC
d_call: -; j_call: TRBJ1-4; clone_size: few; v_call: TRBV7-3; cdr3_aa: CASSPGSMSGKLFF; cdr3_nt: TGTGCCAGCAGCCCAGGAAGTATGAGTGGAAAACTGTTTTTT
d_call: -; j_call: TRBJ2-5; clone_size: few; v_call: TRBV18; cdr3_aa: CASSPRDGGETQYF; cdr3_nt: TGTGCCAGCTCACCACGCGACGGAGGGGAGACCCAGTACTTC
d_call: TRBD2; j_call: TRBJ2-7; clone_size: few; v_call: TRBV18; cdr3_aa: CASSPAGVPSEQYF; cdr3_nt: TGTGCCAGCTCACCCGCGGGGGTCCCTTCCGAGCAGTACTTC
d_call: TRBD1; j_call: TRBJ2-4; clone_size: -; v_call: TRBV12-3/TRBV12-4; cdr3_aa: CASSPSRTGPKNIQYF; cdr3_nt: TGTGCCAGCAGTCCTTCCCGGACAGGGCCTAAAAACATTCAGTACTTC
d_call: -; j_call: TRBJ1-2; clone_size: few; v_call: TRBV7-9; cdr3_aa: CASSLIVVGISGYGYTF; cdr3_nt: TGTGCCAGCAGCTTAATAGTAGTGGGGATTTCGGGCTATGGCTACACCTTC
d_call: TRBD1; j_call: TRBJ1-1; clone_size: few; v_call: TRBV5-5; cdr3_aa: CASTSRQGAWTEAFF; cdr3_nt: TGTGCCAGCACATCCCGACAGGGGGCATGGACTGAAGCTTTCTTT
d_call: TRBD2; j_call: TRBJ2-5; clone_size: -; v_call: TRBV12-3/TRBV12-4; cdr3_aa: CASSLVQRGGETQYF; cdr3_nt: TGTGCCAGCAGTTTAGTCCAGCGGGGGGGAGAGACCCAGTACTTC
d_call: TRBD1; j_call: TRBJ2-4; clone_size: -; v_call: TRBV20-1; cdr3_aa: CSAMGQKNIQYF; cdr3_nt: TGCAGTGCAATGGGACAGAAAAACATTCAGTACTTC
d_call: -; j_call: TRBJ2-4; clone_size: few; v_call: TRBV15; cdr3_aa: CATSRIKGGRNIQYF; cdr3_nt: TGTGCCACCAGCAGAATAAAGGGGGGGAGAAACATTCAGTACTTC
d_call: TRBD1; j_call: TRBJ1-2; clone_size: -; v_call: TRBV5-5; cdr3_aa: CASSLSRTGNYGYTF; cdr3_nt: TGTGCCAGCAGCCTGAGCCGGACAGGGAACTATGGCTACACCTTC
d_call: -; j_call: TRBJ2-2; clone_size: -; v_call: TRBV7-3; cdr3_aa: CASSLTAPNTGELFF; cdr3_nt: TGTGCCAGCAGCTTAACGGCACCCAACACCGGGGAGCTGTTTTTT
d_call: -; j_call: TRBJ2-1; clone_size: few; v_call: TRBV19; cdr3_aa: CASSMKAANDEQFF; cdr3_nt: TGTGCCAGTAGTATGAAGGCCGCGAATGATGAGCAGTTCTTC
d_call: -; j_call: TRBJ2-1; clone_size: few; v_call: TRBV12-3/TRBV12-4; cdr3_aa: CASRVSSYNEQFF; cdr3_nt: TGTGCCAGCAGAGTTAGCTCCTACAATGAGCAGTTCTTC
d_call: -; j_call: TRBJ2-1; clone_size: few; v_call: TRBV7-2; cdr3_aa: CASSGMGFSYNEQFF; cdr3_nt: TGTGCCAGCAGCGGAATGGGGTTCTCCTACAATGAGCAGTTCTTC
d_call: TRBD1; j_call: TRBJ1-1; clone_size: few; v_call: TRBV5-1; cdr3_aa: CASSSGAGGTEAFF; cdr3_nt: TGCGCCAGCAGCTCCGGGGCAGGGGGCACTGAAGCTTTCTTT
d_call: -; j_call: TRBJ1-4; clone_size: once; v_call: TRBV12-3/TRBV12-4; cdr3_aa: CASRGPAGRHEKLFF; cdr3_nt: TGTGCCAGCAGGGGACCGGCGGGCAGACATGAAAAACTGTTTTTT
d_call: -; j_call: TRBJ2-2; clone_size: few; v_call: TRBV2; cdr3_aa: CASSEMKYTGELFF; cdr3_nt: TGTGCCAGCAGTGAAATGAAGTACACCGGGGAGCTGTTTTTT
d_call: -; j_call: TRBJ2-3; clone_size: few; v_call: TRBV7-9; cdr3_aa: CASSSYQRPTDTQYF; cdr3_nt: TGTGCCAGCAGCTCCTATCAGCGTCCCACAGATACGCAGTATTTT
d_call: TRBD1; j_call: TRBJ2-7; clone_size: few; v_call: TRBV24-1; cdr3_aa: CATSDPGTGSYEQYF; cdr3_nt: TGTGCCACCAGTGATCCGGGGACAGGTTCCTACGAGCAGTACTTC
d_call: -; j_call: TRBJ2-7; clone_size: -; v_call: TRBV5-1; cdr3_aa: CASSFGQRAYEQYF; cdr3_nt: TGCGCCAGCAGCTTTGGGCAGAGGGCCTACGAGCAGTACTTC
d_call: TRBD1; j_call: TRBJ1-4; clone_size: -; v_call: TRBV6-1; cdr3_aa: CASKTDSGTGSSKLFF; cdr3_nt: TGTGCCAGCAAGACGGATTCCGGGACAGGGAGTTCGAAACTGTTTTTT
d_call: -; j_call: TRBJ2-5; clone_size: few; v_call: TRBV7-8; cdr3_aa: CASSRSRKETQYF; cdr3_nt: TGTGCCAGCAGTCGCTCGAGGAAAGAGACCCAGTACTTC
d_call: TRBD2; j_call: TRBJ2-4; clone_size: -; v_call: TRBV6-6; cdr3_aa: CASSYQGLAKAKNIQYF; cdr3_nt: TGTGCCAGCAGTTACCAAGGACTAGCGAAGGCCAAAAACATTCAGTACTTC
d_call: TRBD1; j_call: TRBJ1-1; clone_size: few; v_call: TRBV7-9; cdr3_aa: CASSISRQGARSTEAFF; cdr3_nt: TGTGCCAGCAGCATAAGTCGACAGGGGGCAAGGAGCACTGAAGCTTTCTTT
d_call: -; j_call: TRBJ1-3; clone_size: -; v_call: TRBV20-1; cdr3_aa: CSAPRDSGNTIYF; cdr3_nt: TGCAGTGCTCCCAGAGACTCTGGAAACACCATATATTTT
d_call: -; j_call: TRBJ1-1; clone_size: -; v_call: TRBV7-3; cdr3_aa: CASSPNEGGHTEAFF; cdr3_nt: TGTGCCAGCAGCCCGAATGAGGGCGGGCACACTGAAGCTTTCTTT
d_call: -; j_call: TRBJ1-5; clone_size: -; v_call: TRBV20-1; cdr3_aa: CSAGPPNQPQHF; cdr3_nt: TGCAGTGCTGGTCCACCGAATCAGCCCCAGCATTTT
d_call: TRBD2; j_call: TRBJ2-5; clone_size: few; v_call: TRBV2; cdr3_aa: CASSQLAGGQYF; cdr3_nt: TGTGCCAGCAGTCAACTAGCGGGGGGGCAGTACTTC
d_call: -; j_call: TRBJ2-7; clone_size: once; v_call: TRBV7-9; cdr3_aa: CASSFDGNEQYF; cdr3_nt: TGTGCCAGCAGCTTTGACGGTAACGAGCAGTACTTC
d_call: -; j_call: TRBJ2-7; clone_size: few; v_call: TRBV15; cdr3_aa: CATSRDTGPYEQYF; cdr3_nt: TGTGCCACCAGCAGAGATACAGGGCCCTACGAGCAGTACTTC
d_call: TRBD2; j_call: TRBJ2-1; clone_size: once; v_call: TRBV5-1; cdr3_aa: CASSLILAGGTHNEQFF; cdr3_nt: TGCGCCAGCAGCTTGATCCTAGCGGGAGGGACTCACAATGAGCAGTTCTTC
d_call: -; j_call: TRBJ2-3; clone_size: few; v_call: TRBV5-1; cdr3_aa: CASSLAKNTDTQYF; cdr3_nt: TGCGCCAGCAGCTTGGCAAAAAACACAGATACGCAGTATTTT
d_call: -; j_call: TRBJ2-2; clone_size: few; v_call: TRBV2; cdr3_aa: CASRKDANTGELFF; cdr3_nt: TGTGCCAGCAGGAAGGACGCTAACACCGGGGAGCTGTTTTTT
d_call: TRBD2; j_call: TRBJ2-7; clone_size: few; v_call: TRBV20-1; cdr3_aa: CSVRTSGGAYEQYF; cdr3_nt: TGCAGTGTCCGGACTAGCGGGGGAGCCTACGAGCAGTACTTC
d_call: -; j_call: TRBJ2-3; clone_size: -; v_call: TRBV7-3; cdr3_aa: CASSLSGTTDTQYF; cdr3_nt: TGTGCCAGCAGCTTATCAGGAACCACAGATACGCAGTATTTT
d_call: -; j_call: TRBJ2-5; clone_size: -; v_call: TRBV20-1; cdr3_aa: CSTTDSARSETQYF; cdr3_nt: TGCAGTACGACGGACAGCGCCCGGTCGGAGACCCAGTACTTC
d_call: -; j_call: TRBJ2-7; clone_size: -; v_call: TRBV25-1; cdr3_aa: CASSGGGRSSYEQYF; cdr3_nt: TGTGCCAGCAGCGGAGGGGGACGGAGCTCCTACGAGCAGTACTTC
d_call: -; j_call: TRBJ2-7; clone_size: -; v_call: TRBV28; cdr3_aa: CASTSVRLEQYF; cdr3_nt: TGTGCCAGCACCTCAGTTCGATTGGAACAGTACTTC
d_call: TRBD1; j_call: TRBJ2-7; clone_size: -; v_call: TRBV6-2/TRBV6-3; cdr3_aa: CASSYSHWTGPLPEQYF; cdr3_nt: TGTGCCAGCAGTTACTCGCACTGGACAGGGCCTCTCCCCGAGCAGTACTTC
d_call: -; j_call: TRBJ2-7; clone_size: few; v_call: TRBV5-1; cdr3_aa: CASSLVWKSYEQYF; cdr3_nt: TGCGCCAGCAGCTTGGTCTGGAAATCCTACGAGCAGTACTTC
d_call: -; j_call: TRBJ1-1; clone_size: -; v_call: TRBV6-5; cdr3_aa: CASSYSISGRLNTEASF; cdr3_nt: TGTGCCAGCAGTTACTCGATATCAGGGCGGCTGAACACTGAAGCTTCCTTT
d_call: -; j_call: TRBJ2-3; clone_size: -; v_call: TRBV9; cdr3_aa: CASSVILTDTQYF; cdr3_nt: TGTGCCAGCAGCGTGATACTCACAGATACGCAGTATTTT
d_call: -; j_call: TRBJ1-4; clone_size: -; v_call: TRBV12-3/TRBV12-4; cdr3_aa: CASTSRSEKLFF; cdr3_nt: TGTGCCAGCACATCCCGGTCGGAAAAACTGTTTTTT
d_call: TRBD1; j_call: TRBJ1-1; clone_size: -; v_call: TRBV7-9; cdr3_aa: CASSSTGGAGNTEAFF; cdr3_nt: TGTGCCAGCAGCTCGACAGGGGGCGCTGGGAACACTGAAGCTTTCTTT